The 5 T cell receptor beta chains presented below share a single source sample, sequenced in a study of cytomegalovirus exposure and HLA in healthy donors. PCR used 60 Vbeta primers and 13 Jbeta primers. Some clones are missing from TCRdb's copy, which holds only in-frame ones; the method was immunoSEQ multiplex PCR. The sample records more than 95,000 clones, about 9.4% being singletons. Sequencing input: PBMCs. These receptors were taken from a man aged 35 to 55 in good health and CMV-seropositive.

This clone has only a few counts. The V gene is TRBV19, the J gene TRBJ2-6, with 9 nucleotides matching TRBD1. The V and J ends lost 6 bases and 2 bases, in that order; junction bases with no gene match: 11. The CDR3 sequence is 18 residues long. Germline CDR1 and CDR2: LNHDA and SQIVND (reference sequence). The CDR3 region has the DNA TGTGCCAGTAGCCCGGGGGACAGGGTTGGACCTGGGGCCAACGTCCTGACTTTC. This sequence encodes CASSPGDRVGPGANVLTF.

V usage is TRBV19 and J usage is TRBJ1-5, with D maybe TRBD1 (5 bases). Trimming removed 4 bases at V and 5 bases at J, with 15 bases between. This CDR3 is built from 15 residues. Germline V gene lookup returns CDR1 LNHDA and CDR2 SQIVND (reference sequence). The CDR3 coding sequence is TGTGCCAGTAGTAGGGGGACGGGAGGAGATCAGCCCCAGCATTTT. Translating it yields CASSRGTGGDQPQHF.

This clone was recorded a few times. V is TRBV6-1 and J is TRBJ1-1, with unresolved D. The germline V and J ends were trimmed by 2 bases and 2 bases, with 6 bases remaining between them. CDR3 length: 13 amino acids. Germline CDR1 is MNHNS and CDR2 is SASEGT. The CDR3: CASSERLNTEAFF. The CDR3 DNA follows: TGTGCCAGCAGTGAAAGACTTAACACTGAAGCTTTCTTT.

In this sample, this clone turned up a few times. This chain links TRBV7-2 with TRBJ2-5; D is ambiguous. Trimming shortened V by 4 bases and J by 3 bases, and 18 bases separated the two germline ends. Germline CDR1 is SGHTA and CDR2 is FQGNSA. The CDR3 runs to 16 residues. The CDR3 loop is CASSSDGDFSEETQYF. The CDR3 nucleotides read TGTGCCAGCAGCTCCGACGGCGACTTTTCCGAAGAGACCCAGTACTTC.

This clone was counted only a few times. The rearrangement links TRBV12-5 to TRBJ2-5; D is perhaps TRBD1 (6 bases). CDR3 length: 13 amino acids. Deletions cut 5 bases from V and 6 bases from J, with 13 bases between. Germline CDR1 and CDR2: LGHNT and FRNRAP. The CDR3 reads CASGRWDTKTQYF. Written as DNA, the CDR3 is TGTGCTAGTGGTCGCTGGGACACCAAGACCCAGTACTTC.